The 8 T cell receptor beta chains presented below share a single source sample, sequenced in a study of control samples from healthy donors and cancer patients. Only in-frame clones appear in the TCRdb table, and some are missing; sequencing was by immunoSEQ multiplex PCR. The data hold 150,000 to 200,000 clones, with over 85% observed a single time. The sequenced sample consisted of blood. The receptors originated from a man aged 25-45 years in good health.

The gene calls are TRBV27 and TRBJ2-5, with D hard to call. The V and J ends lost 2 bases and 0 bases respectively, with 10 bases between them. CDR3 length: 15 residues. CDR1 and CDR2 (germline): MNHEY, SMNVEV (reference sequence). CDR3 residues: CASSLSPLYQETQYF. CDR3 DNA sequence: TGTGCCAGCAGTTTAAGCCCCCTGTACCAAGAGACCCAGTACTTC.

J is TRBJ1-5 and V is TRBV30, with no clear D. The CDR3 loop spans 15 amino acids. From germline, CDR1 is GTSNPN and CDR2 SVGIG (reference sequence). Trimming cost V 0 bases and J 1 base, with 10 bases left between them. The chain's CDR3 is CAWSVRVGSNQPQHF. The CDR3 nucleotides read TGTGCCTGGAGTGTACGAGTAGGGAGCAATCAGCCCCAGCATTTT.

The rearrangement joins TRBV11-3 to TRBJ2-5; TRBD2 aligns across 10 bases. Germline CDR1 is SGHNT and CDR2 is YENEEA. This CDR3 has 15 residues. The junction had 3 bases not matched to a gene; V was cut back by 3 bases and J by 2 bases. The chain's CDR3 is CASSLKAGGQETQYF. As DNA, the CDR3 is TGTGCCAGCAGCTTGAAAGCGGGGGGGCAAGAGACCCAGTACTTC.

The chain employs TRBV10-2 and TRBJ1-1; D is perhaps TRBD1 (5 bases). CDR3 length: 14 residues. V was pared by 5 bases and J by 0 bases, with 10 bases between. From germline, CDR1 is WSHSY and CDR2 SAAADI. The CDR3: CASSWGNLNTEAFF. DNA for the CDR3: TGCGCCAGCAGTTGGGGCAATCTGAACACTGAAGCTTTCTTT.

This chain links TRBV5-1 with TRBJ2-2, with D perhaps matching TRBD1 (5 bases). Germline V CDR1 and CDR2: SGHRS, YFSETQ. The CDR3 sequence is 15 residues long. V was cut by 3 bases and J by 3 bases, with 12 bases left in between. The CDR3 sequence: CASSSTGSDTGELFF. CDR3 DNA sequence: TGCGCCAGCAGCTCCACAGGATCGGACACCGGGGAGCTGTTTTTT.

The V gene is TRBV6-1, the J gene TRBJ2-3; possibly TRBD2 for D (5 bases). CDR3 length: 15 residues. The V and J ends lost 3 bases and 2 bases respectively, with 12 bases between them. The germline CDR1 and CDR2 sequences are MNHNS and SASEGT. This chain's CDR3 is CASSEDFHPTDTQYF. The CDR3 DNA sequence: TGTGCCAGCAGTGAGGACTTCCACCCCACAGATACGCAGTATTTT.

Only one count was recorded for this clone. The V gene is TRBV6-5, the J gene TRBJ2-1, with TRBD1 matching over 8 bases. The CDR3 loop spans 14 amino acids. Germline lookup yields CDR1 MNHEY and CDR2 SVGAGI. Trimming removed 6 bases from V and 3 bases from J; junction bases left unmatched: 4. This CDR3 reads CASSRDRIYNEQFF. CDR3 nucleotides: TGTGCCAGCAGCCGGGACAGGATCTACAATGAGCAGTTCTTC.

V gene TRBV29-1 combines with J gene TRBJ2-1; TRBD2 agrees at 16 bases. The CDR3 runs 18 residues. The trim removed 3 bases at V and 3 bases at J, leaving 8 bases unmatched. Germline CDR1 is SQVTM and CDR2 is ANQGSEA. In nucleotides, the CDR3 is TGCAGCGTTGATTCCGGGACTAGCGGGAGGGCCAGCTACAATGAGCAGTTCTTC. Protein sequence: CSVDSGTSGRASYNEQFF.